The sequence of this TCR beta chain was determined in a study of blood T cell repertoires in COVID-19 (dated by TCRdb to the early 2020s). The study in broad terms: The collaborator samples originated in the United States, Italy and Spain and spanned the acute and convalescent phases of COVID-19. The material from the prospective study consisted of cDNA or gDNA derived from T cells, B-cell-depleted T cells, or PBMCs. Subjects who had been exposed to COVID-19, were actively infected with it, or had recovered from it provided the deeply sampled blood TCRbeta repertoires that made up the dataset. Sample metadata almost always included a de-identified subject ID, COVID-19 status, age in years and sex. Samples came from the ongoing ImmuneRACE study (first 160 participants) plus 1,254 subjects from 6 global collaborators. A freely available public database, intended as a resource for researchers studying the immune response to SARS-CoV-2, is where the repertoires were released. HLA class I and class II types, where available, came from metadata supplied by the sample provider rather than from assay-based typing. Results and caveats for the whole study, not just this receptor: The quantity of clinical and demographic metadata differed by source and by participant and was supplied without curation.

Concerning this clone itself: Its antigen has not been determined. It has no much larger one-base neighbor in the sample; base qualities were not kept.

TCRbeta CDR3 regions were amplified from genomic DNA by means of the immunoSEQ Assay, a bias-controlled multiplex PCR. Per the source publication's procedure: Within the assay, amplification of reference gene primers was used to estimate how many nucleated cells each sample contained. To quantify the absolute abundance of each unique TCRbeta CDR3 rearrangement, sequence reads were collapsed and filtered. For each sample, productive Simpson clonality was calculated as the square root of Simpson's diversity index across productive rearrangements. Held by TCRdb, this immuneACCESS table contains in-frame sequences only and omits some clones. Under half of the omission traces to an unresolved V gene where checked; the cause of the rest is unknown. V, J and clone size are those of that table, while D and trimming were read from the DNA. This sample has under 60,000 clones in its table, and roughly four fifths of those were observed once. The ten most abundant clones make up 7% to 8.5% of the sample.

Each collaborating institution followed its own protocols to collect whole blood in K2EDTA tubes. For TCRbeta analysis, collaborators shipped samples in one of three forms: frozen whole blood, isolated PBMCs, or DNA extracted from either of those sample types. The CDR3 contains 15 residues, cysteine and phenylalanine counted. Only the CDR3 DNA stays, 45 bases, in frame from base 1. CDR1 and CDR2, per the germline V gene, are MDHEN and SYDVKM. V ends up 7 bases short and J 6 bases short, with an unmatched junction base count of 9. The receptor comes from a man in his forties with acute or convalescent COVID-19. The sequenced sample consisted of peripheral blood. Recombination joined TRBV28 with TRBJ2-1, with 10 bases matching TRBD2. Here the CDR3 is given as CASTWGAGGINEQFF. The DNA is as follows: TGTGCCAGCACCTGGGGAGCGGGGGGGATCAATGAGCAGTTCTTC.